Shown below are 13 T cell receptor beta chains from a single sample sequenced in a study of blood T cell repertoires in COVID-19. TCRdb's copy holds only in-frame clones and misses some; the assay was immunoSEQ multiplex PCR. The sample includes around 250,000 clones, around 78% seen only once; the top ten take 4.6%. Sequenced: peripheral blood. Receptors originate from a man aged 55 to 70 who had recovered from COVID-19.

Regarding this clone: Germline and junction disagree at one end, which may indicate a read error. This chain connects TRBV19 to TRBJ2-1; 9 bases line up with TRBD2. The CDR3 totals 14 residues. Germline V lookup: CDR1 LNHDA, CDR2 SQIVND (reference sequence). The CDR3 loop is CASSRGRGANEQFF. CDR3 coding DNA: TGTGCAAGTAGCCGCGGGAGGGGGGCCAATGAGCAGTTCTTC.

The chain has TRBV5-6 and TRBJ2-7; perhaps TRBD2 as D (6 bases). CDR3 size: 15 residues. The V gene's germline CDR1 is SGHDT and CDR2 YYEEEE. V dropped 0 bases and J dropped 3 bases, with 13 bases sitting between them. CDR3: CASSLEGRELYEQYF. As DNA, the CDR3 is TGTGCCAGCAGCTTGGAGGGGCGGGAACTCTACGAGCAGTACTTC.

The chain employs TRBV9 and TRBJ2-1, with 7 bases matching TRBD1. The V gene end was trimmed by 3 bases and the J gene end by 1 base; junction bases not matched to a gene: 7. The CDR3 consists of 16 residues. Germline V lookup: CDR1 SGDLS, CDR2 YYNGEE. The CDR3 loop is CASSETGVPSYNEQFF. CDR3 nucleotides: TGTGCCAGCAGCGAAACAGGGGTGCCATCCTACAATGAGCAGTTCTTC.

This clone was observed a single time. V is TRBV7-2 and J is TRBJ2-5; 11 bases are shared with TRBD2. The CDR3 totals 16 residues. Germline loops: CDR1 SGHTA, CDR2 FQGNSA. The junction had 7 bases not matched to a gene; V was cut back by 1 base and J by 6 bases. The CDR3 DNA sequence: TGTGCCAGCAGCTTAGGAGGCCTAGCGGGGGGACAGACCCAGTACTTC. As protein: CASSLGGLAGGQTQYF. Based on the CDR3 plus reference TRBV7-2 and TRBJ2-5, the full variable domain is GAGVSQSPSNKVTEKGKDVELRCDPISGHTALYWYRQSLGQGLEFLIYFQGNSAPDKSGLPSDRFSAERTGGSVSTLTIQRTQQEDSAVYLCASSLGGLAGGQTQYFGPGTRLLVL.

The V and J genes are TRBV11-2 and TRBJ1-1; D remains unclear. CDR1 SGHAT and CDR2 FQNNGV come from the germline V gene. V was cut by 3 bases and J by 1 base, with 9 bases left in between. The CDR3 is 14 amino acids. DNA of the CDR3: TGTGCCAGCAGCTTCATAGCGGGGAACACTGAAGCTTTCTTT. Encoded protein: CASSFIAGNTEAFF.

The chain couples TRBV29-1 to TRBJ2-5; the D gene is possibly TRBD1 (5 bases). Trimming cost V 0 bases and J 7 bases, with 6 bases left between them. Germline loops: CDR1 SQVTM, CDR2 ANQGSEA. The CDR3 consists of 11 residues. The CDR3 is CSVEDRGTQYF. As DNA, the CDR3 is TGCAGCGTTGAAGATAGGGGGACCCAGTACTTC.

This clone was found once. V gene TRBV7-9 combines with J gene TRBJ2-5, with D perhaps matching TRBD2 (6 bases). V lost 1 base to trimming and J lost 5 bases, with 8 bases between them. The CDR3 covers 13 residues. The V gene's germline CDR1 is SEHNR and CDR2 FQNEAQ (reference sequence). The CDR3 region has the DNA TGTGCCAGCAGCTTAGAGGGAGGCGAGACCCAGTACTTC. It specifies CASSLEGGETQYF.

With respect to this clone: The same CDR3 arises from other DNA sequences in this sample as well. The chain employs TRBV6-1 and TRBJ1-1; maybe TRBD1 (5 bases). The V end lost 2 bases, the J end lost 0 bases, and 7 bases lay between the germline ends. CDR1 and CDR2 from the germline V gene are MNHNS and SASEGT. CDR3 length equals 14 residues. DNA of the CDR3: TGTGCCAGCAGTGAAAACAGGCTGAACACTGAAGCTTTCTTT. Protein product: CASSENRLNTEAFF.

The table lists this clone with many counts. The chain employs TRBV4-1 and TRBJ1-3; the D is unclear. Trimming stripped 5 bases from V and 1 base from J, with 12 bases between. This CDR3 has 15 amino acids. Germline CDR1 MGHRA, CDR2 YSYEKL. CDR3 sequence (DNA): TGCGCCAGCAGCTTAGACAATAAATCTGGAAACACCATATATTTT. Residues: CASSLDNKSGNTIYF.

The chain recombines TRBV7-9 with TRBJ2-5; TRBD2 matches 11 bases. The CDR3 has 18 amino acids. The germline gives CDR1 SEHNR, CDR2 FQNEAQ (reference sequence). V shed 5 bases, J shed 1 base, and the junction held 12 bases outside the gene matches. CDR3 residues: CASSRLAGRMEGQETQYF. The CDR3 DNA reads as TGTGCCAGCAGCCGACTAGCGGGAAGGATGGAGGGCCAAGAGACCCAGTACTTC.

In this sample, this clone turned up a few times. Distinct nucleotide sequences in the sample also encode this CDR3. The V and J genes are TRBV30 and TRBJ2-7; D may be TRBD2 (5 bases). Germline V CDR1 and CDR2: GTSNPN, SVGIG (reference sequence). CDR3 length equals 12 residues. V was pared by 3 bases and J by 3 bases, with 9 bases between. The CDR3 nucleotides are TGTGCCTGGAGATCGGGGAGCTACGAGCAGTACTTC. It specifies CAWRSGSYEQYF.

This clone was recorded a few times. In DNA, the CDR3 is TGCGCCAGCAGCTTGTATGGCGGGGGATCCACAGATACGCAGTATTTT. This codes for CASSLYGGGSTDTQYF. The chain has TRBV5-1 and TRBJ2-3, with TRBD2 matching 7 bases. The CDR3 covers 16 residues. From germline, CDR1 is SGHRS and CDR2 YFSETQ. J gave up 2 bases and V 1 base, and 7 bases lay outside the gene matches. Full variable domain (rest looked up from reference TRBV5-1 and TRBJ2-3): KAGVTQTPRYLIKTRGQQVTLSCSPISGHRSVSWYQQTPGQGLQFLFEYFSETQRNKGNFPGRFSGRQFSNSRSEMNVSTLELGDSALYLCASSLYGGGSTDTQYFGPGTRLTVL.

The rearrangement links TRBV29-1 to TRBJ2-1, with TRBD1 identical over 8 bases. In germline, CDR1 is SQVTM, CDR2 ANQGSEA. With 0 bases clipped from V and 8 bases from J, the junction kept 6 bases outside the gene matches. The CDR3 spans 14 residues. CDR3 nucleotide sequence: TGCAGCGTTGAAGACAGGGGGCGCCCCTATGAGCAGTTCTTC. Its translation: CSVEDRGRPYEQFF.